This T cell receptor beta chain emerged from a study of vaccination and CD4 T cells after COVID-19. Documented treatment: roughly 10-day PBMC culture with coronavirus spike peptide pools or control peptides (ViraFEST assay). Cultured CD4+ T-cell DNA underwent Oncomine TCR Beta short-read sequencing. TCRdb recomputed calls from the PCR reads with MiXCR, one row per CDR3 protein. The sample yields some 10,000 distinct CDR3 sequences, approximately 83% seen once. V was cut by 3 bases and J by 7 bases, with 13 bases left in between. CDR3 length: 15 amino acids. Germline V CDR1 and CDR2: SEHNR, FQNEAQ (reference sequence). In the case of this clonotype: The antigen is not known.

The chain uses TRBV7-9 and TRBJ1-6; D might be TRBD1 (6 bases). The specimen was CD4+ T cells from blood, cultured in vitro. This receptor was obtained from a human donor who had recovered from COVID-19. The CDR3 protein is CASSFSGVYNSPLHF. DNA of the CDR3: TGTGCCAGCAGCTTTTCAGGGGTTTACAATTCACCCCTCCACTTT.